What follows are 4 T cell receptor beta chains derived from one specimen sequenced in a study of neurological immune-mediated disorders. Regarding time point: longitudinal time-point 1 (baseline). TCRdb reprocessed the 5' RACE reads with MiXCR, giving one entry per CDR3 protein. Of 60,000 to 90,000 distinct CDR3 sequences in the sample, roughly a tenth were seen once. The sample comprised PBMCs. Receptors originate from a man aged 25-40 years in good health.

This clonotype was seen repeatedly, ten times or more. The chain joins TRBV5-1 to TRBJ2-2; 7 bases align to TRBD1. The CDR3 is made up of 17 amino acids. Losses at the gene ends were 1 base for V and 4 bases for J; bases not matched to a gene: 10. CDR1 and CDR2 from the germline V gene are SGHRS and YFSETQ. The CDR3: CASSLYGRGQGTGELFF. In DNA, the CDR3 is TGCGCCAGCAGCTTGTACGGAAGGGGGCAGGGCACCGGGGAGCTGTTTTTT.

This clonotype occurred many times. The chain is built from TRBV20-1 and TRBJ1-2; D possibly corresponds to TRBD1 (6 bases). This CDR3 has 14 amino acids. Germline assignment: CDR1 DFQATT and CDR2 SNEGSKA (reference sequence). Trimming removed 5 bases at V and 7 bases at J, with 20 bases between. The CDR3 nucleotides are TGCAGTGCTCCCGCAGGTCAGGGGCTGAGTGGCTACACCTTC. This translates into CSAPAGQGLSGYTF.

This clonotype was seen at least ten times. This sequence joins TRBV5-1 and TRBJ1-4; TRBD1 matches at 7 bases. V trimming: 3 bases; J trimming: 2 bases; junction bases outside the gene matches: 4. In germline, CDR1 is SGHRS, CDR2 YFSETQ. The CDR3 length is 15 residues. CDR3 nucleotides: TGCGCCAGCAGCTCTACAGGGGCGACTAATGAAAAACTGTTTTTT. Translated: CASSSTGATNEKLFF.

In this sample, this clonotype turned up many times. The chain carries TRBV11-3 and TRBJ2-3; perhaps TRBD2 as D (5 bases). The CDR3 covers 14 residues. V lost 2 bases, J lost 2 bases, and 8 bases lay in between. Germline CDR1 reads SGHNT; CDR2 reads YENEEA. In nucleotides, the CDR3 is TGTGCCAGCAGCTTAAGAGGGTCCACAGATACGCAGTATTTT. It yields the protein CASSLRGSTDTQYF.